The 15 T cell receptor beta chains presented below share a single source sample, sequenced in a study of OX40 agonist ivuxolimab in advanced cancers. Clones were sequenced by immunoSEQ multiplex PCR, and TCRdb holds only the in-frame ones, with some missing. The data contain nearly 110,000 clones, around 93% of them singletons. Material: CD4+ or CD8+ T cells sorted from blood, obtained in a trial of the OX40 agonist ivuxolimab. The receptors originated from an adult with an advanced solid tumor such as melanoma, head and neck, liver or kidney cancer.

The CDR3 loop reads CASSQQGQLAYEQYF. For the CDR3, the DNA is TGCGCCAGCAGCCAACAGGGACAGTTAGCCTACGAGCAGTACTTC. The chain couples TRBV4-1 to TRBJ2-7; 7 positions agree with TRBD1. V trimming: 2 bases; J trimming: 2 bases; junction bases outside the gene matches: 6. This CDR3 has 15 residues. Germline V CDR1 and CDR2: MGHRA, YSYEKL.

The rearrangement links TRBV6-5 to TRBJ1-1, with D hard to call. The CDR3 covers 15 residues. Germline loops: CDR1 MNHEY, CDR2 SVGAGI. V was pared by 6 bases and J by 1 base, with 15 bases between. The CDR3 is CASSPPRPSNTEAFF. CDR3 in DNA: TGTGCCAGCAGCCCCCCGAGGCCATCGAACACTGAAGCTTTCTTT.

This clone came up once. The rearrangement joins TRBV7-3 to TRBJ2-5; TRBD2 agrees at 8 bases. This CDR3 spans 15 amino acids. Germline loops: CDR1 SGHTA, CDR2 FQGTGA. J lost 5 bases, V lost 1 base, and 6 bases had no gene match. DNA for the CDR3: TGTGCCAGCAGCTTAATGGCGGGAGGAGGGGAGACCCAGTACTTC. Residues: CASSLMAGGGETQYF.

This chain connects TRBV7-8 to TRBJ1-5; 9 bases match TRBD1. Germline V lookup: CDR1 SGHVS, CDR2 FQNEAQ. The CDR3 has 14 amino acids. With V trimmed by 5 bases and J by 6 bases, 5 bases remained unmatched. The chain's CDR3 is CASSLDRGSQPQHF. The DNA of the CDR3 is TGTGCCAGCAGCCTGGACAGGGGAAGTCAGCCCCAGCATTTT.

This clone has only one observation. This chain joins TRBV6-5 and TRBJ2-3; D remains unclear. V was trimmed by 6 bases and J by 5 bases, leaving 15 bases between them. The CDR3 length is 14 residues. The germline V gene encodes CDR1 MNHEY and CDR2 SVGAGI. CDR3 sequence: CASRKSLRGDTQYF. CDR3 in DNA: TGTGCCAGCAGAAAGTCCTTACGCGGAGATACGCAGTATTTT.

The J gene is TRBJ2-7, the V gene TRBV5-4, with TRBD2 identical over 9 bases. CDR1 is SGHNT, CDR2 YYREEE, per germline (reference sequence). The CDR3 is 15 residues long. Trimming at V came to 1 base and at J to 0 bases, leaving 2 bases not matched to a gene. The CDR3 region has the DNA TGTGCCAGCAGCTTGAGTAGCGGGGGCTCCTACGAGCAGTACTTC. Its translation is CASSLSSGGSYEQYF.

The chain has TRBV27 and TRBJ1-2; D might be TRBD1 (5 bases). Germline V gene data show CDR1 as MNHEY and CDR2 as SMNVEV (reference sequence). This CDR3 region has 15 residues. The V end lost 6 bases, the J end lost 8 bases, and 22 bases lay between the germline ends. The CDR3 DNA follows: TGTGCCAGCAGCGCACAACCCTTGGGGGATGGAGGCTACACCTTC. This translates into CASSAQPLGDGGYTF.

J is TRBJ1-4 and V is TRBV2; possible D gene TRBD1, 6 bases. The CDR3 spans 13 residues. Germline CDR1 is SNHLY and CDR2 is FYNNEI. Trimming removed 7 bases at V and 5 bases at J, with 11 bases between. CDR3 protein: CASMGGRNEKLFF. The CDR3 DNA follows: TGTGCCAGCATGGGGGGGCGCAATGAAAAACTGTTTTTT.

CDR3 bases: TGCGCCAGCAGCCCAGGAGGGGGCTACGAGCAGTACTTC. It is translated as CASSPGGGYEQYF. V and J are TRBV5-1 and TRBJ2-7; possibly TRBD1 or TRBD2 for D (6 bases each). Germline V gene lookup returns CDR1 SGHRS and CDR2 YFSETQ. Trimming left V 4 bases short and J 3 bases short, with 11 bases between. This CDR3 is built from 13 residues.

This clone was observed once. The chain has TRBV10-3 and TRBJ1-5; D is perhaps TRBD1 (5 bases). Trimming took off 6 bases at V and 4 bases at J, with 19 bases between the two ends. In germline, CDR1 is ENHRY, CDR2 SYGVKD. The CDR3 consists of 16 residues. The CDR3 nucleotides read TGTGCCATCAGCCCTTATGGACAATTTAGTAATCAGCCCCAGCATTTT. It specifies CAISPYGQFSNQPQHF.

The chain is built from TRBV18 and TRBJ2-5; D unclear. The CDR3 consists of 14 residues. V dropped 2 bases and J dropped 3 bases, with 10 bases sitting between them. Germline V gives CDR1 KGHSH, CDR2 LQKENI. CDR3 sequence: CASSPTSVKETQYF. The CDR3 DNA reads TGTGCCAGCTCACCAACCTCGGTTAAAGAGACCCAGTACTTC. Using reference TRBV18 and TRBJ2-5 for the parts outside the CDR3, the full variable domain is NAGVMQNPRHLVRRRGQEARLRCSPMKGHSHVYWYRQLPEEGLKFMVYLQKENIIDESGMPKERFSAEFPKEGPSILRIQQVVRGDSAAYFCASSPTSVKETQYFGPGTRLLVL.

The rearrangement links TRBV5-4 to TRBJ2-1, with D possibly matching TRBD1 (6 bases). CDR3 length equals 15 residues. Germline V gene lookup returns CDR1 SGHNT and CDR2 YYREEE (reference sequence). V was shortened by 1 base and J by 9 bases, with 17 bases between the two germline ends. The CDR3 reads CASSLPQGSASEQFF. The CDR3 DNA follows: TGTGCCAGCAGCTTGCCCCAGGGGAGCGCTAGTGAGCAGTTCTTC.

This clone was detected only once. The chain has TRBV7-9 and TRBJ1-6; D gene uncertain. There are 12 residues in the CDR3. Germline CDR1 reads SEHNR; CDR2 reads FQNEAQ (reference sequence). V was trimmed by 3 bases and J by 10 bases, leaving 7 bases between them. The CDR3 region has the DNA TGTGCCAGCAGCTTGACTGAATCACCCCTCCACTTT. Protein product: CASSLTESPLHF.

V and J are TRBV15 and TRBJ1-5; D remains ambiguous. Germline V lookup: CDR1 LNHNV, CDR2 YYDKDF (reference sequence). V lost 2 bases to trimming and J lost 0 bases, with 8 bases between them. This CDR3 spans 15 amino acids. The CDR3 DNA is TGTGCCACCAGCAGAACAGCTTATAGCAATCAGCCCCAGCATTTT. Protein sequence: CATSRTAYSNQPQHF.

This chain uses TRBV7-2 with TRBJ1-2, with a weak D call TRBD1 (5 bases). The CDR3 has 12 amino acids. Germline CDR1 and CDR2: SGHTA and FQGNSA. V lost 3 bases, J lost 6 bases, and 8 bases lay in between. In DNA, the CDR3 is TGTGCCAGCAGCTTCAGGGAGGATGGCTACACCTTC. Protein: CASSFREDGYTF.